This T cell receptor (beta chain) was sequenced during a study of memory CD4+ T cells and cytomegalovirus serostatus. The sort gate was single viable CD3+CD4+CD8-CD45RO+ cells for memory CD4+ T cells. TCRdb's copy holds only in-frame clones and misses some; the assay was immunoSEQ multiplex PCR. The table records about 64,000 clones, roughly four fifths of them present only once. V lost 4 bases and J lost 5; bases outside the gene matches: 6. CDR3 length: 14 residues. CDR1 is SGHVS, CDR2 FQNEAQ, per germline. The sequenced sample was memory CD4+ T cells from blood. The V and J genes are TRBV7-8 and TRBJ2-5, with 8 bases identical to TRBD1. The origin of this receptor is an adult in good health and CMV-seronegative. CDR3 bases: TGTGCCAGCAGCTACTCGACAGGGGCTGAGACCCAGTACTTC. This encodes CASSYSTGAETQYF.